These T cell receptor beta chains were read from a single sample in a study of T cell clonotyping in hematopoietic cell transplantation. Profiling relied on immunoSEQ multiplex PCR, and the TCRdb table lists in-frame clones only, not all of them. The table records some 5,000 clones, roughly 94% of them present only once. The specimen comprised PBMCs, sampled 180 days after allogeneic stem cell transplant. All receptors come from a male patient aged 60 to 75 who had an allogeneic stem cell transplant from a related donor, so the T cells may come from the graft donor. Some clones in this sample may be carry-over from other donors' samples. The CDR3 runs from the conserved cysteine through the conserved F or W. Each record gives: CDR3 protein, CDR3 DNA, J gene, D gene, clone size, V gene. D genes are given only for firm matches. Clone size is stated in some rows and not others, as once, few, many or a class when expanded.

CASSQDSGRSVNYGYTF	TGCGCCAGCAGCCAAGATTCGGGGCGCAGCGTTAACTATGGCTACACCTTC	TRBJ1-2	NA	NA	TRBV4-3
CASSSLDREETQYF	TGTGCCAGCAGTTCCTTAGACAGGGAAGAGACCCAGTACTTC	TRBJ2-5	TRBD1	NA	TRBV6-5
CASSLPGDGEQYF	TGTGCCAGCAGCCTCCCGGGGGATGGCGAGCAGTACTTC	TRBJ2-7	NA	NA	TRBV5-4
CASSVRGPEELFF	TGTGCCAGCAGTGTCCGAGGGCCTGAGGAACTGTTTTTT	TRBJ1-4	NA	NA	TRBV6-1
CASNRGAGEDTQYF	TGTGCCTCTAACCGGGGGGCGGGAGAAGATACGCAGTATTTT	TRBJ2-3	NA	NA	TRBV30
CAWRIGTNQPQHF	TGTGCCTGGAGAATCGGTACCAATCAACCCCAGCATTTT	TRBJ1-5	NA	NA	TRBV30
CASSLTGGRDLGYTF	TGTGCCAGCAGTTTGACAGGGGGCAGGGATCTCGGCTACACCTTC	TRBJ1-2	TRBD1	NA	TRBV28
CASSPLAVGYGYTF	TGTGCCAGCAGTCCCCTCGCGGTCGGGTACGGCTACACCTTC	TRBJ1-2	NA	NA	TRBV6-6
CASSISKAASGEQYF	TGTGCCAGTAGTATATCGAAGGCCGCATCTGGGGAGCAGTACTTC	TRBJ2-7	NA	NA	TRBV19
CASSARGSSYEQYF	TGTGCCAGCAGTGCTCGGGGCTCGTCCTACGAGCAGTACTTC	TRBJ2-7	NA	NA	TRBV2
CASSSGYEQYF	TGTGCCAGCAGCTCGGGTTACGAGCAGTACTTC	TRBJ2-7	NA	NA	TRBV11-3
CASRNSYEQYF	TGTGCCAGCAGAAACAGCTACGAGCAGTACTTC	TRBJ2-7	NA	NA	TRBV6-5
CASSLVGAFEQYF	TGTGCCAGCAGCTTAGTTGGGGCTTTCGAGCAGTACTTC	TRBJ2-7	NA	NA	TRBV5-6
CAWSRRADQPQHF	TGTGCCTGGAGTCGGAGGGCAGATCAGCCCCAGCATTTT	TRBJ1-5	NA	NA	TRBV30
CASSPGLAGNNEQFF	TGTGCCAGCAGCCCGGGACTAGCGGGGAACAATGAGCAGTTCTTC	TRBJ2-1	TRBD2	NA	TRBV11-3
CASSPSGQGGTEAFF	TGTGCCAGCAGTCCCTCGGGACAGGGAGGCACTGAAGCTTTCTTT	TRBJ1-1	TRBD1	NA	TRBV27
CASSLSQGQPANSPLHF	TGTGCCAGCAGTTTATCGCAGGGACAGCCAGCTAATTCACCCCTCCACTTT	TRBJ1-6	TRBD1	NA	TRBV27
CASSALGGDTEAFF	TGTGCCAGCAGTGCATTAGGGGGGGACACTGAAGCTTTCTTT	TRBJ1-1	NA	NA	TRBV25-1
CASSLQRERSDTQYF	TGTGCCAGCAGCTTGCAACGGGAGAGGTCAGATACGCAGTATTTT	TRBJ2-3	NA	once	TRBV5-4
CAWSVYKGGETQYF	TGTGCCTGGAGTGTATACAAGGGAGGAGAGACCCAGTACTTC	TRBJ2-5	NA	NA	TRBV30
CASSLHDRGVPQHF	TGTGCCAGCAGCCTACACGACAGGGGAGTGCCCCAGCATTTT	TRBJ1-5	TRBD1	NA	TRBV7-2
CASNKPGDPYEQYF	TGTGCCAGCAACAAACCGGGGGATCCCTACGAGCAGTACTTC	TRBJ2-7	NA	once	TRBV7-9
CASSLDPTGGSGYTF	TGTGCCAGCAGCTTAGACCCGACAGGGGGCTCTGGCTACACCTTC	TRBJ1-2	TRBD1	NA	TRBV7-2
CASSLDGTHLYEQYF	TGTGCCAGCAGCTTAGATGGTACACACCTCTACGAGCAGTACTTC	TRBJ2-7	NA	NA	TRBV7-9
CASSFGTGSYEQYF	TGTGCCAGCAGCTTCGGGACAGGGTCTTACGAGCAGTACTTC	TRBJ2-7	TRBD1	NA	TRBV5-4
CSVERQGSILETQYF	TGCAGCGTTGAAAGACAGGGGAGTATTTTAGAGACCCAGTACTTC	TRBJ2-5	TRBD1	NA	TRBV29-1
CAWMELAGEVNEQFF	TGTGCCTGGATGGAACTAGCGGGGGAGGTGAATGAGCAGTTCTTC	TRBJ2-1	TRBD2	NA	TRBV30
CASSSRTGGNGQETQYF	TGTGCCAGCAGCTCACGGACAGGGGGGAATGGGCAAGAGACCCAGTACTTC	TRBJ2-5	TRBD1	NA	TRBV7-3
CASSPRTTGANVLTF	TGTGCCAGCAGCCCCAGGACTACTGGGGCCAACGTCCTGACTTTC	TRBJ2-6	NA	NA	TRBV11-3
CASSRTRGGWGYTF	TGTGCCAGCAGCCGAACTCGAGGGGGCTGGGGCTACACCTTC	TRBJ1-2	TRBD1	NA	TRBV14
CATLAVNTEAFF	TGTGCCACCCTGGCGGTGAACACTGAAGCTTTCTTT	TRBJ1-1	NA	once	TRBV6-5
CASRAGVNTEAFF	TGTGCCAGCAGGGCGGGAGTGAACACTGAAGCTTTCTTT	TRBJ1-1	NA	NA	TRBV27
CASSGPFGGASSGRSARSTDTQYF	TGTGCCAGCAGCGGCCCATTCGGGGGTGCGTCTAGCGGGAGATCAGCACGAAGCACAGATACGCAGTATTTT	TRBJ2-3	TRBD2	NA	TRBV9
CASSRLAGGRNEQFF	TGCGCCAGCAGCCGACTAGCGGGGGGAAGAAATGAGCAGTTCTTC	TRBJ2-1	TRBD2	NA	TRBV4-3
CASSVGTGYEQYF	TGTGCCAGCAGCGTCGGGACCGGCTACGAGCAGTACTTC	TRBJ2-7	NA	NA	TRBV7-8
CSVEGSRGGYTF	TGCAGCGTTGAAGGTAGCAGAGGCGGCTACACCTTC	TRBJ1-2	NA	NA	TRBV29-1
CSTLAMETQYF	TGCAGTACCTTAGCTATGGAGACCCAGTACTTC	TRBJ2-5	NA	NA	TRBV20-1
CASSPFWTLEKLFF	TGTGCCAGCTCACCATTCTGGACACTAGAAAAACTGTTTTTT	TRBJ1-4	NA	large	TRBV18
CASSPRGTGRNTEAFF	TGTGCCAGCAGTCCCCGCGGGACAGGGAGGAACACTGAAGCTTTCTTT	TRBJ1-1	TRBD1	NA	TRBV27
CASSVDRRQPQHF	TGTGCCAGCAGTGTGGACAGGAGACAGCCCCAGCATTTT	TRBJ1-5	TRBD1	NA	TRBV2
CASSLAWHDGELFF	TGTGCCAGCAGCTTAGCTTGGCATGACGGGGAGCTGTTTTTT	TRBJ2-2	NA	NA	TRBV7-9
CASSIRSVAFF	TGTGCCAGTAGTATTCGATCAGTGGCTTTCTTT	TRBJ1-1	NA	NA	TRBV19
CASSSLQETQYF	TGTGCCAGCAGCTCACTCCAAGAGACCCAGTACTTC	TRBJ2-5	NA	NA	TRBV7-2
CASSGTGGAGEAFF	TGTGCCAGCAGTGGCACAGGGGGCGCTGGTGAAGCTTTCTTT	TRBJ1-1	TRBD1	NA	TRBV6-4
CASSRDESYEQYF	TGCGCCAGCAGCCGGGACGAGTCCTACGAGCAGTACTTC	TRBJ2-7	NA	NA	TRBV4-3
CASSPSRGVDGYTF	TGTGCCAGCAGCCCTTCGAGGGGGGTAGACGGCTACACCTTC	TRBJ1-2	NA	NA	TRBV5-5
CASSLEDSVYEQYF	TGTGCCAGCAGCCTCGAGGACAGCGTATACGAGCAGTACTTC	TRBJ2-7	NA	NA	TRBV7-8
CAWSVQGTRELFF	TGTGCCTGGAGTGTCCAAGGGACCAGGGAGCTGTTTTTT	TRBJ2-2	NA	NA	TRBV30
CASSVDGRNYGYTF	TGTGCCAGCAGCGTAGACGGACGAAACTATGGCTACACCTTC	TRBJ1-2	NA	NA	TRBV14
CASSLVESGELFF	TGTGCCAGCAGCTTGGTCGAGTCTGGGGAGCTGTTTTTT	TRBJ2-2	NA	once	TRBV5-4
CASSLVTPTDTQYF	TGTGCCAGCAGCTTGGTAACACCCACAGATACGCAGTATTTT	TRBJ2-3	NA	NA	TRBV5-6